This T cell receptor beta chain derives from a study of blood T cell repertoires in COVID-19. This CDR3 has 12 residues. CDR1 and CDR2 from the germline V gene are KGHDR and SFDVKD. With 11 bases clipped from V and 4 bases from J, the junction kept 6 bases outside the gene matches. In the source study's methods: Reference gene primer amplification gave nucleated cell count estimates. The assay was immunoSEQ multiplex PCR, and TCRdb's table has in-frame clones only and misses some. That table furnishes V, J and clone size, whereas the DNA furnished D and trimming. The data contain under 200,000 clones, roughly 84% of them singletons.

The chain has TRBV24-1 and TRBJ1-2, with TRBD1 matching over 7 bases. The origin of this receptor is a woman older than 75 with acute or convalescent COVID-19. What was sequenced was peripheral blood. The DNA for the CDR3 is TGTGCCATCCAACAGGGGTCCTATGGCTACACCTTC. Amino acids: CAIQQGSYGYTF.